This entry concerns a single T cell receptor (beta chain). The antigen this receptor binds is unknown. No per-base quality is available; no much larger clone lies one base away. The data are from a study of coeliac disease (dated by TCRdb to between 2022 and 2023). As for the study more broadly: Because high-resolution HLA typing was not available, biased TRBV7-2 usage was queried as a proof of principle. The study applied next-generation sequencing of rearranged TRB and TRG CDR3 regions to small intestinal lymphocyte fractions from coeliac and non-coeliac patients. The goal was to describe the TR repertoires of small intestinal T cells in active coeliac disease, in refractory type I coeliac disease, and in coeliac disease treated with a gluten-free diet. A total of about 30 patients took part in the full study: approximately 22 had serologically confirmed coeliac disease and 8 were controls with non-small intestinal disorders. Samples from 30 or so subjects were successfully TRB sequenced, and these included approximately 25 paired samples of bulk unsorted intraepithelial and lamina propria cells. Study-wide findings and limitations: For the most part, TRB repertoires were private, with most amino acid sequences found in only one sample, and V-gene usage showed no significant difference across disease groups. Published gliadin-specific TRB sequences appeared in about 50% of the 18 coeliac lamina propria samples but only 1 of 6 controls. The separation of intraepithelial from lamina propria cells did not yield high-purity fractions, so cross-contamination between compartments was possible. Lower clonality than in controls was observed in the TRB and TRG repertoires of active coeliac intraepithelial and lamina propria samples, suggesting that diverse T cells were recruited. The authors considered the approach unsuitable for unbiased detection of gliadin-specific T cells, which are scarce and rarely shared between patients.

Cells were frozen in aliquots of over 400,000 in DMSO/FBS in liquid nitrogen, and a single aliquot from each fraction was used for sequencing. Every one of the 30 study patients had an endoscopy and a small intestinal biopsy. Lamina propria cells were released by collagenase digestion of the biopsy tissue remaining after intraepithelial cell isolation. The Qiagen DNeasy blood extraction kit was used to extract genomic DNA from the frozen unsorted cell fractions. Library creation used the immunoSEQ multiplex PCR assay. In a multiplexed PCR, the TR loci were amplified; reverse primers were designed against J gene segments, whereas forward primers were designed against V gene segments. Amplified CDR3 regions were sequenced on the Illumina HiSeq System. Per the source publication's procedure: Closely related reads were merged with a nearest-neighbour algorithm so that PCR and sequencing errors were removed and data were collapsed into unique sequences. Each repertoire was summarised by clonality and by T cell density, with T cell density defined as TR molecules per amount of genomic DNA input. CDR3 amino acid sequences present in at least 80% of unsorted samples were defined as public TRs, and these public TRs were then tested for differential abundance between coeliac and control samples. Every lamina propria sample was searched for matches to a list of about 200 published gliadin-specific TRB sequences. Kruskal-Wallis tests followed by Dunn post-tests were used to test for differences in clonality and density between disease groups. As stored in TCRdb, this immuneACCESS dataset retains in-frame rearrangements with V and J assigned. A fraction of the clones does not appear; measured against another copy, unresolved V genes explain less than half of the discrepancy, and the remainder lacks a known reason. D and trimming come from the DNA, and the V and J calls and clone size come from that table. The sample includes 3,000 to 4,000 clones, with approximately 71% observed a single time. The ten top clones hold 20% of the sample.

Including cysteine and phenylalanine, the CDR3 has 13 amino acids. The retained sequence is limited to the CDR3, 39 bases, with the frame set at the first base. The germline V gene specifies ENHRY as CDR1 and SYGVKD as CDR2. V is clipped by 3 bases and J by 6 bases, and the sequence between their germline boundaries is 9 bases long. This clonotype originated in a man at least 80 years old without celiac disease. The sample comprised lymphocytes from the gut lamina propria. This sample's cell subset or site label indicates: lamina propria cell (LPC) fraction of small intestinal biopsy. Rearrangement joined TRBV10-3 to TRBJ2-1; a confident D gene designation cannot be given. The nucleotide sequence reads TGTGCCATCAGTGAAACTGTTGGCAATGAGCAGTTCTTC. This is translated as CAISETVGNEQFF.